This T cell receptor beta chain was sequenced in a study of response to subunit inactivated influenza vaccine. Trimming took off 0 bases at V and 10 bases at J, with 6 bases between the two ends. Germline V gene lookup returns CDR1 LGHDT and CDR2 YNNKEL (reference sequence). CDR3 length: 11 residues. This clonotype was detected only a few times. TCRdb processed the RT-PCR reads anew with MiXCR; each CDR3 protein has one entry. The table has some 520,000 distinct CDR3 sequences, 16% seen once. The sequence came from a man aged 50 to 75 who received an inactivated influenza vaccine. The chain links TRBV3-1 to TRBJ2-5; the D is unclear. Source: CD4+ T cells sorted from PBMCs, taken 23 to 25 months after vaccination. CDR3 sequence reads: CASSQERNQYF. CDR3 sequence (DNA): TGTGCCAGCAGCCAAGAGAGGAACCAGTACTTC.